The sequence of this TCR beta chain was determined in a study of blood T cell repertoires in COVID-19. As for the study in general: COVID-19 samples, acute and convalescent, were from the United States, Italy and Spain. PBMCs, B-cell-depleted T cells, or T cells were the source of the cDNA or gDNA that made up the material.

This clone was detected only a few times. As processed by the authors: Amplifying reference gene primers gave estimates of nucleated cell counts. Data came from immunoSEQ multiplex PCR; TCRdb stores just in-frame clones and leaves some out. V and J calls and clone size are given by that table; D and trimming were obtained from the DNA. The table shows some 220,000 clones, with 87% occurring only once. Germline CDR1 SQVTM, CDR2 ANQGSEA. The CDR3 runs to 15 residues. Trimming shortened V by 7 bases and J by 6 bases, and 21 bases separated the two germline ends. This rearrangement joins TRBV29-1 to TRBJ2-2; perhaps TRBD1 as D (6 bases). Sequencing was performed on peripheral blood. The TCR originated in a woman between 18 and 29 years old who had recovered from COVID-19. CDR3 region: CSARRDTGFAGELFF. As DNA, the CDR3 is TGCAGCGCACGCCGGGACACCGGATTTGCCGGGGAGCTGTTTTTT.